This TCR beta chain was profiled in a study of blood T cell repertoires in COVID-19. At the level of the study: There were acute and convalescent COVID-19 samples, and they came from the United States, Italy and Spain.

V was clipped by 5 bases and J by 2 bases, with 13 bases between them. CDR1 and CDR2 from the germline V gene are SEHNR and FQNEAQ (reference sequence). The CDR3 loop spans 15 amino acids. The method was immunoSEQ multiplex PCR; TCRdb's version includes in-frame clones alone and lacks a portion of them. The data contain 150,000 to 200,000 clones, around four fifths of them singletons. By share, this clone ranks as large. This chain uses TRBV7-9 with TRBJ1-5, with D unclear. The TCR originated in a woman of 80 years or more with COVID-19, enrolled during active disease. Sequenced material: peripheral blood. CDR3 amino acids: CASSPTAAGNQPQHF. CDR3 DNA: TGTGCCAGCAGCCCGACCGCGGCGGGCAATCAGCCCCAGCATTTT.